The 20 T cell receptor beta chains reported below all come from one sample, sequenced in a study of response to subunit inactivated influenza vaccine. Via MiXCR, TCRdb re-called the RT-PCR reads, giving one row per CDR3 protein. The table shows 700,000 to 800,000 distinct CDR3 sequences, with 18% occurring only once. The sample in question was PBMCs from blood, obtained around 5 days after vaccination. These TCRs come from a man in his forties or fifties who received an inactivated influenza vaccine.

This clonotype has at least ten counts. The chain has TRBV20-1 and TRBJ2-3, with unresolved D. The CDR3 is 16 amino acids. V gave up 0 bases and J gave up 1 base, with 14 bases separating them. The germline gives CDR1 DFQATT, CDR2 SNEGSKA (reference sequence). CDR3 DNA: TGCAGTGCTAGAGATCGGCCCCGGAAGGGCACAGATACGCAGTATTTT. Protein product: CSARDRPRKGTDTQYF.

The table lists this clonotype with a few counts. V gene TRBV7-2 combines with J gene TRBJ2-3, with 7 bases that match TRBD1. CDR3 length: 14 residues. J gave up 5 bases and V 6 bases, and 8 bases lay outside the gene matches. From germline, CDR1 is SGHTA and CDR2 FQGNSA. The CDR3 reads CASSTQGKKDTQYF. In DNA form, the CDR3 reads TGTGCCAGCAGTACACAGGGGAAGAAAGATACGCAGTATTTT.

The chain employs TRBV10-1 and TRBJ1-2; 7 nucleotides align to TRBD1. There are 13 residues in the CDR3. Trimming removed 7 bases from V and 4 bases from J; junction bases left unmatched: 6. CDR1 is WNHNN, CDR2 SYGVQD, per germline (reference sequence). The CDR3 loop reads CASNQGVGYGYTF. The CDR3, as DNA: TGCGCCAGCAACCAGGGGGTCGGCTATGGCTACACCTTC.

The table lists this clonotype with a few counts. The rearrangement joins TRBV29-1 to TRBJ2-1; D unresolved. Germline V gives CDR1 SQVTM, CDR2 ANQGSEA. The V end was cut by 6 bases, the J end by 7 bases, with 7 bases between. The CDR3 runs 10 residues. The CDR3 loop is CSVIRNEQFF. In nucleotides, the CDR3 is TGCAGCGTCATTAGGAATGAGCAGTTCTTC.

The chain joins TRBV3-1 to TRBJ2-5; 11 nucleotides align to TRBD2. CDR1 is LGHDT, CDR2 YNNKEL, per germline (reference sequence). Unmatched junction bases numbered 5, after V lost 1 base and J lost 4 bases. The CDR3 has 16 residues. In DNA, the CDR3 is TGTGCCAGCAGCCAAGTCACTAGCGGGAGTCCAGAGACCCAGTACTTC. Translated, it gives CASSQVTSGSPETQYF.

The rearrangement joins TRBV7-9 to TRBJ1-2; no reliable D call. This CDR3 comprises 14 residues. V was clipped by 2 bases and J by 5 bases, with 12 bases between them. The germline V gene has CDR1 SEHNR and CDR2 FQNEAQ (reference sequence). CDR3 coding DNA: TGTGCCAGCAGCTTACCGGGCGGAGGGTATGGCTACACCTTC. Residues: CASSLPGGGYGYTF.

This clonotype was picked up many times. The V and J genes are TRBV7-8 and TRBJ1-5; TRBD1 is a possible D gene (5 bases). The germline CDR1 and CDR2 sequences are SGHVS and FQNEAQ. Trimming took 2 bases from V and 2 from J, leaving 13 bases between them. CDR3 length: 16 amino acids. The CDR3 sequence is CASSLREGTRNQPQHF. The CDR3 coding sequence is TGTGCCAGCAGCTTACGCGAAGGGACGCGCAATCAGCCCCAGCATTTT.

The genes are TRBV28 and TRBJ2-5; TRBD1 matches 8 bases. V shed 5 bases and J 5 bases; nucleotides not matched to a gene: 7. In germline, CDR1 is MDHEN, CDR2 SYDVKM. The CDR3 consists of 14 residues. In nucleotides, the CDR3 is TGTGCCAGCAGTCCGGACAGGGTTTCGGAGACCCAGTACTTC. This gives the protein CASSPDRVSETQYF.

With regard to this clonotype: The CDR3 ends on some other residue instead of the conserved phenylalanine or tryptophan, so this is likely a read error. The chain couples TRBV10-3 to TRBJ2-5; the D gene is possibly TRBD1 (5 bases). There are 14 residues in the CDR3. V dropped 7 bases and J dropped 0 bases, with 12 bases sitting between them. Germline CDR1 and CDR2: ENHRY and SYGVKD. The CDR3 spells CAITDSWYQETQYL. The DNA of the CDR3 is TGTGCCATCACCGACAGCTGGTACCAAGAGACCCAGTACCTC.

This clonotype appeared a few times. This chain uses TRBV10-3 with TRBJ2-5; D uncertain. V lost 5 bases, J lost 0 bases, and 13 bases lay in between. CDR1 ENHRY and CDR2 SYGVKD come from the germline V gene. The CDR3 covers 15 residues. The CDR3 nucleotides read TGTGCCATCAGTACCACCGTCGATAACCAAGAGACCCAGTACTTC. Translated, it gives CAISTTVDNQETQYF.

This clonotype showed up just a few times. V is TRBV2 and J is TRBJ2-3, with 7 bases that match TRBD1. The V segment lost 4 bases and the J segment 1 base; nucleotides outside the gene matches: 5. The CDR3 runs 15 residues. CDR1 is SNHLY, CDR2 FYNNEI, per germline. DNA of the CDR3: TGTGCCAGCAGTGGGTCCGGGACAGGCACAGATACGCAGTATTTT. Protein product: CASSGSGTGTDTQYF.

This clonotype was seen a few times. CDR3 in DNA: TGTGCCAGCAGCCAAAATACTAAATTCACCGGGGAGCTGTTTTTT. Translated, it gives CASSQNTKFTGELFF. The chain recombines TRBV4-2 with TRBJ2-2; D not certain. Germline V gene lookup returns CDR1 LGHNA and CDR2 YNFKEQ. The CDR3 sequence is 15 residues long. The V gene lost 2 bases and the J gene lost 4 bases, with 11 bases spanning the gap.

This clonotype was seen only a few times. V usage is TRBV29-1 and J usage is TRBJ2-3; 14 positions match TRBD2. The V and J ends lost 7 bases and 4 bases, in that order; junction bases with no gene match: 10. Germline values: CDR1 SQVTM, CDR2 ANQGSEA. This CDR3 region has 16 residues. The CDR3 DNA is TGCAGCGCCGGGACTAGCGGGAGCGTTTTCGCAGATACGCAGTATTTT. This translates into CSAGTSGSVFADTQYF.

Only a few counts were recorded for this clonotype. The chain has TRBV11-2 and TRBJ2-7; no clear D gene. Trimming removed 4 bases at V and 7 bases at J, with 20 bases between. The CDR3 is 15 amino acids. Germline V gives CDR1 SGHAT, CDR2 FQNNGV. DNA of the CDR3: TGTGCCAGCAGCTACGGTCGTGGGATGTTTCGAGAGCAGTACTTC. It codes for CASSYGRGMFREQYF.

The chain carries TRBV5-1 and TRBJ1-2; the D is unclear. Per germline, CDR1 SGHRS and CDR2 YFSETQ. Trimming stripped 5 bases from V and 3 bases from J, with 14 bases between. The CDR3 is 14 amino acids. DNA for the CDR3: TGCGCCAGCAGACAACCCACAGAATACTATGGCTACACCTTC. This translates into CASRQPTEYYGYTF.

Ten or more counts support this clonotype. This chain uses TRBV12-3 or TRBV12-4 with TRBJ2-1; TRBD2 agrees at 10 bases. Unmatched junction bases numbered 4, after V lost 1 base and J lost 7 bases. The CDR3 is 15 amino acids. Here the CDR3 reads CASSLGAGGVNEQFF. CDR3 sequence (DNA): TGTGCCAGCAGTTTAGGAGCGGGAGGGGTGAATGAGCAGTTCTTC.

This clonotype came up a few times. CDR3 sequence reads: CSASDGYRANTGELFF. The CDR3 DNA follows: TGCAGTGCTTCGGACGGTTACCGTGCGAACACCGGGGAGCTGTTTTTT. V gene TRBV20-1 combines with J gene TRBJ2-2; D is ambiguous. Germline-derived CDR1 and CDR2 are DFQATT and SNEGSKA (reference sequence). The CDR3 is 16 amino acids. V dropped 5 bases and J dropped 0 bases, with 16 bases sitting between them.

This chain joins TRBV6-5 and TRBJ2-7, with 9 bases fitting TRBD1. V gave up 1 base and J gave up 4 bases; unmatched junction bases: 5. CDR1 and CDR2 from the germline V gene are MNHEY and SVGAGI. CDR3 size: 15 residues. CDR3 sequence reads: CASSYYGQGLYEQYF. CDR3 coding DNA: TGTGCCAGCAGTTACTATGGACAGGGGTTATACGAGCAGTACTTC.

This chain's CDR3 is CASSFVGGMDEQFF. CDR3 DNA: TGTGCCAGCAGCTTTGTTGGCGGGATGGATGAGCAGTTCTTC. This rearrangement joins TRBV11-1 to TRBJ2-1; D might be TRBD2 (6 bases). This CDR3 is 14 amino acids long. The V gene's germline CDR1 is SGHAT and CDR2 FQDESV (reference sequence). The ends were cut back, 3 bases at V and 8 bases at J, with 14 bases in the middle.

This clonotype has a handful of counts. V is TRBV20-1 and J is TRBJ1-5; D remains ambiguous. The CDR3 totals 13 residues. Trimming stripped 1 base from V and 5 bases from J, with 9 bases between. Germline assignment: CDR1 DFQATT and CDR2 SNEGSKA (reference sequence). The CDR3 region is CSARVSVHQPQHF. The CDR3 coding sequence is TGCAGTGCTAGAGTTTCGGTACATCAGCCCCAGCATTTT.